Listed below are T cell receptor beta chains from one sample, sequenced in a study of blood T cells in healthy people across ages. MiXCR, applied by TCRdb to the 5' RACE reads, yields one record per CDR3 protein. This repertoire shows more than 900,000 distinct CDR3 sequences, about 28% found once; its top ten account for roughly a tenth. These data also featured in a second study, about T cells of mothers and their children.

Sequencing was done on a sample of blood. The receptors derive from a middle-aged woman in good health. CDR3s include the opening cysteine and the closing phenylalanine or tryptophan. D genes are given only for firm matches. Expanded clones are given a class, and other clones once, few, many or no size at all.

TRBV7-2	NA	TRBJ2-1	NA	TGTGCCAGCAGCCCCCCCCCCGCGGAGGCCAAAAACATTCAGTTCTTC	CASSPPPAEAKNIQFF
TRBV5-1	few	TRBJ1-1	NA	TGCGCCAGCAGCTTTTACAGGGAGGGCACTGAAGCTTTCTTT	CASSFYREGTEAFF
TRBV27	NA	TRBJ1-4	NA	TGTGCCAGCAGTCCCGGGAGGGTCGTGGAAAAACTGTTTTTT	CASSPGRVVEKLFF
TRBV28	few	TRBJ2-5	NA	TGTGCCAGCAGTTTCTTTGGGGTTAGAGAGACCCAGTACTTC	CASSFFGVRETQYF
TRBV12-3/TRBV12-4	many	TRBJ2-7	NA	TGTGCCAGCAGTCCACAGGAAACCTACGAGCAGTACTTC	CASSPQETYEQYF
TRBV7-2	NA	TRBJ2-1	TRBD2	TGTGCCAGCAGGCAACTAGCGGGGGGACGGGAGCAGTTCTTC	CASRQLAGGREQFF
TRBV20-1	many	TRBJ1-1	TRBD1	TGCAGTGCTCCTGGGCAGGGGGTGAACACTGAAGCTTTCTTT	CSAPGQGVNTEAFF
TRBV30	NA	TRBJ2-1	TRBD2	TGTGCCTGGAGTATCGGACTAGCGGGAGGGATTTATGAGCAGTTCTTC	CAWSIGLAGGIYEQFF
TRBV4-1	many	TRBJ2-7	NA	TGCGCCAGCAGCCAAGATCAGAACGCAGCCTACGAGCAGTACTTC	CASSQDQNAAYEQYF
TRBV5-1	many	TRBJ1-2	NA	TGTGCCAGCAGCTTAAGCCCAGGGGACTATGGCTACACCTTC	CASSLSPGDYGYTF
TRBV18	NA	TRBJ1-1	NA	TGTGCCAGCTCACCTTGGGGACCGAGTATTGTCGCTGAAGCTTTCTTT	CASSPWGPSIVAEAFF
TRBV12-3/TRBV12-4	few	TRBJ2-4	NA	TGTGCCAGCAGTGATCATGACCAAATAGCCAAAAACATTCAGTACTTC	CASSDHDQIAKNIQYF
TRBV12-3/TRBV12-4	few	TRBJ1-1	TRBD1	TGTGCCAGCAGTTACGGGACAGGGATCACTGAAGCTTTCTTT	CASSYGTGITEAFF
TRBV3-1	few	TRBJ1-2	NA	TGTGCCAGCAGCCATGGGGATGGCTACACCTTC	CASSHGDGYTF
TRBV27	many	TRBJ2-4	NA	TGTGCCAGCTCTGAGGGGAGTGGGGGGGCCTCGGTCATTCAGTACTTC	CASSEGSGGASVIQYF
TRBV4-1	NA	TRBJ1-2	TRBD1	TGCGCCAGCAGCCGAACAGGGGGCATGAATGGCTACACCTTC	CASSRTGGMNGYTF
TRBV6-1	NA	TRBJ1-2	NA	TGTGCCAGCAGTGAGTCAGGACTCGACTATGGCTACACCTTC	CASSESGLDYGYTF
TRBV29-1	many	TRBJ2-7	NA	TGCAGCGTCGTCTTAGCGTACGAGCAGTACTTC	CSVVLAYEQYF
TRBV7-2	few	TRBJ2-1	NA	TGTGCCAGCAGCTTAGAGGGCAGGGGGGCCTATGAGCAGTTCTTC	CASSLEGRGAYEQFF
TRBV4-2	NA	TRBJ2-7	NA	TGTGCCAGCAGCCAAGGCCCGCCACTTGGGGGGAGTTCCTACGAGCAGTACTTC	CASSQGPPLGGSSYEQYF